The clone carrying this T cell receptor (beta chain) was counted a single time. The data are from a study of blood T cell repertoires in COVID-19. Study at large: Samples representing acute and convalescent COVID-19 were sourced from the United States, Italy and Spain. From T cells, B-cell-depleted T cells, or PBMCs came the material, which was cDNA or gDNA.

Under the authors' procedure: Counts of nucleated cells, estimated from reference gene primer amplification, were obtained. The protocol was immunoSEQ multiplex PCR, while the TCRdb copy is restricted to in-frame clones and leaves out a portion. The DNA gave D and trimming, while V, J and clone size come from that table. This table holds hundreds of thousands of clones, about 86% found once. Germline CDR1 and CDR2: SGHAT and FQNNGV. This CDR3 spans 15 amino acids. V dropped 2 bases and J dropped 6; count of bases not matched to a gene: 6. Specimen: peripheral blood. The J gene is TRBJ2-1, the V gene TRBV11-2, with 8 nucleotides matching TRBD2. The TCR was taken from a man older than 75 with acute or convalescent COVID-19. The CDR3 loop is CASSLRREGINEQFF. In DNA, the CDR3 is TGTGCCAGCAGCTTACGCCGGGAGGGAATCAATGAGCAGTTCTTC.